The clone carrying this T cell receptor (beta chain) was picked up a small number of times. Only in-frame clones appear in the TCRdb table, and some are missing; sequencing was by immunoSEQ multiplex PCR. The sample yields more than 25,000 clones, more than 65% seen once. This sample is drawn from a study of neoadjuvant anti-PD-1 for oral cavity cancer. Time point given: after neoadjuvant nivolumab, at surgical resection. Germline CDR1 reads SGHRS; CDR2 reads YFSETQ. With 2 bases removed from V and 1 base from J, the gap between germline ends came to 10 bases. This CDR3 is 14 amino acids long. The sequence derives from a person aged 40 to 85 with oral cavity squamous cell carcinoma. The sequencing here drew on PBMCs, taken after nivolumab (anti-PD-1) treatment. The chain employs TRBV5-1 and TRBJ2-7; a weak D match, TRBD2 (5 bases). The CDR3 sequence is CASSFLGLSYEQYF. The CDR3 DNA reads as TGCGCCAGCAGCTTCCTTGGACTGTCCTACGAGCAGTACTTC.